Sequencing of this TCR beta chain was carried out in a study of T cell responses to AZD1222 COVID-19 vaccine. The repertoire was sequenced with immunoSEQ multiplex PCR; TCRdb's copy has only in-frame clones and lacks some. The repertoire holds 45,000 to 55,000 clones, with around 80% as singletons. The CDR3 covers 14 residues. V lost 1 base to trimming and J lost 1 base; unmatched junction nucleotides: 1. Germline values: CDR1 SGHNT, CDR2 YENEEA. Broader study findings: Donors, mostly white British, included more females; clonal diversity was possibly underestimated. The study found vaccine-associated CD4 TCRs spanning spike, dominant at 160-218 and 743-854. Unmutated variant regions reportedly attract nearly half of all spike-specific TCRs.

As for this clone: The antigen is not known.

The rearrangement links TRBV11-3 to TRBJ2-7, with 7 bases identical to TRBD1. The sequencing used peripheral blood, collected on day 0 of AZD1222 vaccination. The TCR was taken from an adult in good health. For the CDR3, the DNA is TGTGCCAGCAGCTTAGGGGACAGTTCCTACGAGCAGTACTTC. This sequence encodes CASSLGDSSYEQYF.